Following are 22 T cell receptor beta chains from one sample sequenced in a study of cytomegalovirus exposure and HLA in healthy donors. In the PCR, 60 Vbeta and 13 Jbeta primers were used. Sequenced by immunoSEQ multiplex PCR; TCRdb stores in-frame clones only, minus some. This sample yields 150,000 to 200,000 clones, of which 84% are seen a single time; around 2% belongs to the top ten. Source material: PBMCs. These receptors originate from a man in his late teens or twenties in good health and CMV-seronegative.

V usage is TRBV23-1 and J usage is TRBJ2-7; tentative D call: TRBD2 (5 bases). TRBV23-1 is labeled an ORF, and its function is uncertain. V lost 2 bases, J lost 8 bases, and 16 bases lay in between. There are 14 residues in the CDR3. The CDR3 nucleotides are TGCGCCAGCAGTCAAAGCTGCCTTCCCGGGAAGCAGTACTTC. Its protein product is CASSQSCLPGKQYF.

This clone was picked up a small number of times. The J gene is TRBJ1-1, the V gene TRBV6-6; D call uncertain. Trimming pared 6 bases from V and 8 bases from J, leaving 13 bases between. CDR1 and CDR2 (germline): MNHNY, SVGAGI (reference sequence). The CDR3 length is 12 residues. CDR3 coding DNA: TGTGCCAGCAGCACATCTGGAGTGGAAGCTTTCTTT. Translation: CASSTSGVEAFF.

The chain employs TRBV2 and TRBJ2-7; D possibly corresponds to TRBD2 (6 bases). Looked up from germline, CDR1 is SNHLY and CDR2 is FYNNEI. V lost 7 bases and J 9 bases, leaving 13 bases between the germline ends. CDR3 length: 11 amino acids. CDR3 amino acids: CASMGTWGQYF. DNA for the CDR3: TGTGCCAGCATGGGGACTTGGGGGCAGTACTTC.

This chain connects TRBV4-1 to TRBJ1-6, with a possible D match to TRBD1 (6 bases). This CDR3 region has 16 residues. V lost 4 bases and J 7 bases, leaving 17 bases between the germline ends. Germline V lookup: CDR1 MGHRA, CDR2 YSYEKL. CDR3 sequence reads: CASSPPRRQGNSPLHF. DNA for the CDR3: TGCGCCAGCAGCCCGCCCCGTCGGCAGGGGAATTCACCCCTCCACTTT.

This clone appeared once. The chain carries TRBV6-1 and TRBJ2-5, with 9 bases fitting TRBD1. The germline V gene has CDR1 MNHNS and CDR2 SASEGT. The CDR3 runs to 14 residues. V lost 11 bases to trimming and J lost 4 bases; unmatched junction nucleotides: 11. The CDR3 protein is CALSRTGEVETQYF. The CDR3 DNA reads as TGTGCCCTCAGCCGGACAGGGGAGGTAGAGACCCAGTACTTC.

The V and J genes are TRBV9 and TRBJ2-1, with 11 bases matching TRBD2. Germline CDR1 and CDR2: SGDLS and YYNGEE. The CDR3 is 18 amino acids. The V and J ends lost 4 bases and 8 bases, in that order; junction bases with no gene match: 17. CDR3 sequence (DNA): TGTGCCAGCAGCCAGAGGGGTCTAGCGGGAGGCCGGGGGGATGAGCAGTTCTTC. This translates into CASSQRGLAGGRGDEQFF.

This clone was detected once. CDR3 nucleotide sequence: TGTGCCAGTAGTATCTACCCCCGACAGGGACGGCTCCAAGAGACCCAGTACTTC. Protein product: CASSIYPRQGRLQETQYF. This chain joins TRBV19 and TRBJ2-5, with 7 bases that match TRBD1. Germline-derived CDR1 and CDR2 are LNHDA and SQIVND (reference sequence). This CDR3 is built from 18 residues. Trimming cost V 3 bases and J 1 base; bases outside gene matches: 14. Drawing the rest from reference TRBV19 and TRBJ2-5, the complete variable domain is DGGITQSPKYLFRKEGQNVTLSCEQNLNHDAMYWYRQDPGQGLRLIYYSQIVNDFQKGDIAEGYSVSREKKESFPLTVTSAQKNPTAFYLCASSIYPRQGRLQETQYFGPGTRLLVL.

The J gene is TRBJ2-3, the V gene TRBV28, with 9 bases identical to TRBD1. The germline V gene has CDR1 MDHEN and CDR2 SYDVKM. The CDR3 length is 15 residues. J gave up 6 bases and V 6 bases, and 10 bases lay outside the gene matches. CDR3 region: CASREPQGAGDTQYF. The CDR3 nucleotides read TGTGCCAGCAGGGAACCACAGGGGGCCGGGGATACGCAGTATTTT.

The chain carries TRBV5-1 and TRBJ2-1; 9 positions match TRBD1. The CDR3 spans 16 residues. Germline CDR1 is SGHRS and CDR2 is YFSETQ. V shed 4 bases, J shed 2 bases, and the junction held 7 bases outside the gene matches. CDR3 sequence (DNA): TGCGCCAGCAGCGGATCCGGGACAGGGACCTACAATGAGCAGTTCTTC. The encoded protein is CASSGSGTGTYNEQFF.

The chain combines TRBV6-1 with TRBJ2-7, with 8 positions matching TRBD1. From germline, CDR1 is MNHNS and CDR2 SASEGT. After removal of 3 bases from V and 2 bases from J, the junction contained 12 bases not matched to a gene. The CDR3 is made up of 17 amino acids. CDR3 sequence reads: CASSDLLGGQETYEQYF. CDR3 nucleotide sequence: TGTGCCAGCAGTGATCTCCTAGGGGGACAGGAGACCTACGAGCAGTACTTC.

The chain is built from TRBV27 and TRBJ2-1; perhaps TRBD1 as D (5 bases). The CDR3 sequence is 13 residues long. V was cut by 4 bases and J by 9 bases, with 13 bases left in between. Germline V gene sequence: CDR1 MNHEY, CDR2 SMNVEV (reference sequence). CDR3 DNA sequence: TGTGCCAGCAGTTGGGGCCCGACAAGTGAGCAGTTCTTC. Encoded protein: CASSWGPTSEQFF.

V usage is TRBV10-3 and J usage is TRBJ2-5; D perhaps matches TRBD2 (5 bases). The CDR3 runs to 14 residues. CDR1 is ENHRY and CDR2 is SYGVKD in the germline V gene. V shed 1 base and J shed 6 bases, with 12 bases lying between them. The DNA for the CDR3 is TGTGCCATCAGTGAGTTCCAGGAGGTGCAGACCCAGTACTTC. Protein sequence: CAISEFQEVQTQYF.

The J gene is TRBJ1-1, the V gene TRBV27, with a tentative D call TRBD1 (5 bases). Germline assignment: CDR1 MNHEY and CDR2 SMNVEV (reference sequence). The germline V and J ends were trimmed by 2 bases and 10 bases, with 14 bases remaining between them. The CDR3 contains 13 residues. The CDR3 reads CASSLGGEVAAFF. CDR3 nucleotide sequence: TGTGCCAGCAGTTTAGGAGGGGAGGTCGCAGCTTTCTTT.

CDR3 in amino acids: CASRDNLYEQYF. The CDR3 bases are TGTGCCAGCAGGGACAATCTCTACGAGCAGTACTTC. The V call is TRBV6-5, the J call TRBJ2-7, with a possible D match to TRBD1 (5 bases). The CDR3 loop spans 12 amino acids. The V gene lost 6 bases and the J gene lost 3 bases, with 9 bases spanning the gap. CDR1 is MNHEY and CDR2 is SVGAGI in the germline V gene.

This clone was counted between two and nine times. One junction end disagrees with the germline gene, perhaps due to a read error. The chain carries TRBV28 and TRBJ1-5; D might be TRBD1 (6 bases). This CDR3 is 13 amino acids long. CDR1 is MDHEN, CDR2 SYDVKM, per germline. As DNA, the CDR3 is TGTGCCAGCAGCGCACTACCCGCCGGGACACCCGATTTT. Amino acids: CASSALPAGTPDF.

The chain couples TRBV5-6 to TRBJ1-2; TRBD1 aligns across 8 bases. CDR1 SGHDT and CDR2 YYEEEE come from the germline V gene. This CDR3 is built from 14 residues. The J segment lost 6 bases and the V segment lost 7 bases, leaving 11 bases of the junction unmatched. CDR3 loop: CASCETRGLDGYTF. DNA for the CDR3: TGTGCCAGCTGTGAGACCAGGGGGCTCGATGGCTACACCTTC.

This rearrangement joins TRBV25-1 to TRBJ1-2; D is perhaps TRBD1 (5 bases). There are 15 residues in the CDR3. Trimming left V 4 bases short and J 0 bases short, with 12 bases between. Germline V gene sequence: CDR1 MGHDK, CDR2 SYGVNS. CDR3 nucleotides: TGTGCCAGCAGTGGATACCGGGACTCTAACTATGGCTACACCTTC. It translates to CASSGYRDSNYGYTF.

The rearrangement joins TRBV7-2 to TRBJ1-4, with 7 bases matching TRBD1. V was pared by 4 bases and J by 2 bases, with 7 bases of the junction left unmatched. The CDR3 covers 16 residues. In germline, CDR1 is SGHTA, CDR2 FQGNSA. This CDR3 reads CASSSRQGSTNEKLFF. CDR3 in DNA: TGTGCCAGCAGCTCAAGACAGGGTTCGACTAATGAAAAACTGTTTTTT.

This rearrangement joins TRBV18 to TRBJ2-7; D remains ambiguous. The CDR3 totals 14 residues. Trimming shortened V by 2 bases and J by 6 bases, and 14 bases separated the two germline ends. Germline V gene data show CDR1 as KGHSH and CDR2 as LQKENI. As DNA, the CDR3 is TGTGCCAGCTCACCAGCTCTACGTGGTAGCGAGCAGTACTTC. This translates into CASSPALRGSEQYF.

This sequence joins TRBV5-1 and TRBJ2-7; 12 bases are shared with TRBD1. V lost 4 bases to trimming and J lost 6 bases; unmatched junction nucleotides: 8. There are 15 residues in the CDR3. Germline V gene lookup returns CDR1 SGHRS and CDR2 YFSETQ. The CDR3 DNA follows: TGCGCCAGCAGCGCGGGACAGGGGGCATCCCTCGAGCAGTACTTC. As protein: CASSAGQGASLEQYF.

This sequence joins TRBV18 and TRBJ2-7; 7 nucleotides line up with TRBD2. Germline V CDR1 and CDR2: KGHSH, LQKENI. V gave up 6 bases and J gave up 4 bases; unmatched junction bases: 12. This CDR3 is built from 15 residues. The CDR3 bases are TGTGCCAGCTCCCCTCAAGGCGGGAGTGCTTACGAGCAGTACTTC. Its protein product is CASSPQGGSAYEQYF.

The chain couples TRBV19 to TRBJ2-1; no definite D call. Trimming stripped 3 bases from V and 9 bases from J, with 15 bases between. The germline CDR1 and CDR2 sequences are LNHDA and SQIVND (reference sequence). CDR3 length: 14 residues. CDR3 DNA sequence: TGTGCCAGTAGTATCGGAAGTCCGGGTTCTGAGCAGTTCTTC. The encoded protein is CASSIGSPGSEQFF.